The clone carrying this T cell receptor beta chain was found once. The target antigen is unknown. The germline V gene encodes CDR1 GTSNPN and CDR2 SVGIG (reference sequence). This CDR3 is 12 amino acids long. V lost 4 bases, J lost 2 bases, and 7 bases lay in between. Every patient relapsed after autologous stem cell transplantation, and brentuximab vedotin exposure varied. Complete response, partial response or progressive disease were the best responses. The record originates from a study of PD-1 blockade in classical Hodgkin lymphoma. This table comes from immunoSEQ multiplex PCR, and its TCRdb copy is limited to in-frame clones, with some not included. The sample carries approximately 98,000 clones, 89% recorded once. Study results and limitations: Exclusion was applied to patients who started nivolumab under 1 year after ASCT.

The source material was peripheral blood mononuclear cells (PBMCs), sampled before the second cycle of nivolumab. The clonotype originates from a human donor with classical Hodgkin lymphoma. The V and J genes are TRBV30 and TRBJ2-3; D not resolved. The CDR3 DNA sequence: TGTGCCTGGACTGTTGACACAGATACGCAGTATTTT. Translated, it gives CAWTVDTDTQYF. Filled out from reference TRBV30 and TRBJ2-3, the complete variable domain reads SQTIHQWPATLVQPVGSPLSLECTVEGTSNPNLYWYRQAAGRGLQLLFYSVGIGQISSEVPQNLSASRPQDRQFILSSKKLLLSDSGFYLCAWTVDTDTQYFGPGTRLTVL.